This TCR beta chain appears in the sequencing data of a study of blood T cell repertoires in COVID-19. Sequencing was performed with immunoSEQ multiplex PCR; in TCRdb, only in-frame clones are kept and a portion is missing. This table holds about 330,000 clones, approximately 85% found once. In germline, CDR1 is SGHNT, CDR2 YYREEE (reference sequence). After removal of 4 bases from V and 3 bases from J, the junction contained 10 bases not matched to a gene. The CDR3 consists of 16 residues. Sequenced input: peripheral blood. The chain has TRBV5-4 and TRBJ2-7, with 10 bases lining up with TRBD2. This clonotype originated in a human donor in a cohort sampled during active COVID-19. CDR3 sequence: CASSTEWTSGHYEQYF. The CDR3 DNA reads TGTGCCAGCAGCACCGAATGGACTAGCGGCCACTACGAGCAGTACTTC.